The rows below give T cell receptor beta chains drawn from one sample of a study of blood T cells in healthy people across ages. In TCRdb, the 5' RACE reads were re-called with MiXCR into one record per CDR3 protein. The table lists hundreds of thousands of distinct CDR3 sequences, 27% of them singletons, with approximately 3.3% in the top ten. This same sample was also part of a study on T cells of mothers and their children.

Sequenced sample: blood. The receptors shown here come from a boy aged 2 to 10 in good health. Each CDR3 is given with its conserved first and last residue. A D gene is named only where the DNA matches it firmly. A clone size is listed for some rows: how often the clone was seen (once, few, many), or a class if it is expanded.

abundance	d_gene	v_gene	len	j_gene	CDR3nt	CDR3aa
NA	TRBD1	TRBV12-3/TRBV12-4	13	TRBJ1-1	TGTGCCAGCAGTTTAGCACAGGGGGCTCTAGCTTTCTTT	CASSLAQGALAFF
NA	NA	TRBV4-3	16	TRBJ2-1	TGCGCCAGCAGCCAAGAATGGACCGTGACTTACAATGAGCAGTTCTTC	CASSQEWTVTYNEQFF
NA	NA	TRBV28	15	TRBJ1-4	TGTGCCAGCAGCAGGCCGGGGCCAGAGAGAGAAAAACTGTTTTTT	CASSRPGPEREKLFF
NA	TRBD2	TRBV20-1	15	TRBJ2-3	TGCAGTGCTAGGTTTCTAGCGGGAGGCACAGATACGCAGTATTTT	CSARFLAGGTDTQYF
few	TRBD2	TRBV2	16	TRBJ2-1	TGTGCCAGCAGTGAAGGGGGCGGGAGCCCCTACAATGAGCAGTTCTTC	CASSEGGGSPYNEQFF
NA	NA	TRBV29-1	13	TRBJ1-1	TGCAGCGTCGGTGACCGCACGAACACTGAAGCTTTCTTT	CSVGDRTNTEAFF
NA	TRBD2	TRBV11-2	15	TRBJ2-3	TGTGCCAGCAGCTTGGGGGGACTATCAGGCGATACGCAGTATTTT	CASSLGGLSGDTQYF
few	TRBD1	TRBV12-3/TRBV12-4	14	TRBJ1-4	TGTGCCAGCAGGGAGACAGGGGGTGGCGAAAAACTGTTTTTT	CASRETGGGEKLFF
NA	TRBD1	TRBV27	17	TRBJ1-2	TGTGCCAGCAGTCCGGTCGCTGGGACAGACAATAACTATGGCTACACCTTC	CASSPVAGTDNNYGYTF
NA	NA	TRBV20-1	13	TRBJ1-2	TGCAGTGCCCAGGGACACATTAACTATGGCTACACCTTC	CSAQGHINYGYTF
NA	NA	TRBV29-1	14	TRBJ2-2	TGCAGCGGGCTCGGTGGGGACTACACCGGGGAGCTGTTTTTT	CSGLGGDYTGELFF
NA	TRBD1	TRBV29-1	15	TRBJ1-1	TGCAGCGTGGTTGGCCCATGGACAGGAAACACTGAAGCTTTCTTT	CSVVGPWTGNTEAFF
NA	NA	TRBV25-1	17	TRBJ1-4	TGTGCCAGCAGTGATAAGTATGGGGGCAGAACTAATGAAAAACTGTTTTTT	CASSDKYGGRTNEKLFF